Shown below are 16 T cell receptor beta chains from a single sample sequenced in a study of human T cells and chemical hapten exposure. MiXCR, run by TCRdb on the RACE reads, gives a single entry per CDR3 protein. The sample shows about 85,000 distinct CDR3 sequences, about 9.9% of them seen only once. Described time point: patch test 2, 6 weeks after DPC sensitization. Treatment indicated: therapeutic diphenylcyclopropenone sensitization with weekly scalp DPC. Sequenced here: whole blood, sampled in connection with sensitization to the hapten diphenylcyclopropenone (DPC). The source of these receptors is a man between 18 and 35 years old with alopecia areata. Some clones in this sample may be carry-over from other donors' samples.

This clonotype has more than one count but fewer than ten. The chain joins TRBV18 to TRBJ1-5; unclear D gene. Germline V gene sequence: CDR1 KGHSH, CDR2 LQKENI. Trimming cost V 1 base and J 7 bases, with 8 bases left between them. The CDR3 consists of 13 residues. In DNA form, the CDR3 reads TGTGCCAGCTCACCACGTGACATCCAGCCCCAGCATTTT. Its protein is CASSPRDIQPQHF.

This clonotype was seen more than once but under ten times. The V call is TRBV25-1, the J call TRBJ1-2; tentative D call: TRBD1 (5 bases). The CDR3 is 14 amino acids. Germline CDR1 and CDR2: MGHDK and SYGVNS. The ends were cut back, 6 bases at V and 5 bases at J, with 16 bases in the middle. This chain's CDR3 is CASRGAGTIYGYTF. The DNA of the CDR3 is TGTGCCAGCAGGGGAGCAGGGACGATATATGGCTACACCTTC.

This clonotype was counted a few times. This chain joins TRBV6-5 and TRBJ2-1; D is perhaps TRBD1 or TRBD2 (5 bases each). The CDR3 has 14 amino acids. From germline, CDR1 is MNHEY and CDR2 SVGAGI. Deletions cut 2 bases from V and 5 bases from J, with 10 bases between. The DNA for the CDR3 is TGTGCCAGCAGTTACAAGGGACGGGACAATGAGCAGTTCTTC. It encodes CASSYKGRDNEQFF.

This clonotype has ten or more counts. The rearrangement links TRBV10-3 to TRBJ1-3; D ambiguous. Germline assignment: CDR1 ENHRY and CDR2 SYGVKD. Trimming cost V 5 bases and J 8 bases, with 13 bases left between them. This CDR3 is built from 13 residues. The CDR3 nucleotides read TGTGCCATCAGTTCCCGCCGGGCCGACACCATATATTTT. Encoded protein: CAISSRRADTIYF.

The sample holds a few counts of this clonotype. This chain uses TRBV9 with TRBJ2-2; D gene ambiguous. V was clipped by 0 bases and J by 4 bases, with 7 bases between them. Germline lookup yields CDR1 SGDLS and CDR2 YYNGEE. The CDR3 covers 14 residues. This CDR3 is CASSVADFTGELFF. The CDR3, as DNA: TGTGCCAGCAGCGTAGCAGACTTCACCGGGGAGCTGTTTTTT.

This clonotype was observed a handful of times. The CDR3 sequence: CASSLYDRDRLLGYTF. The DNA of the CDR3 is TGTGCCAGCAGTTTATACGACCGGGACAGGTTGCTTGGCTACACCTTC. The chain carries TRBV28 and TRBJ1-2; 8 nucleotides match TRBD1. Trimming cost V 1 base and J 7 bases; bases outside gene matches: 11. Germline V gives CDR1 MDHEN, CDR2 SYDVKM. The CDR3 runs to 16 residues.

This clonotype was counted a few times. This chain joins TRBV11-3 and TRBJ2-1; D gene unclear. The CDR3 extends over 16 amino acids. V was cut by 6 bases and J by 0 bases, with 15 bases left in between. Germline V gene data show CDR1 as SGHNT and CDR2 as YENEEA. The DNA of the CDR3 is TGTGCCAGCAGTTCCGTACGGACGAGCTCCTACAATGAGCAGTTCTTC. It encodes CASSSVRTSSYNEQFF.

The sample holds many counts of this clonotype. In DNA form, the CDR3 reads TGTGCCAGCAGCTTAACTGCGGGGCCAGACACAGATACGCAGTATTTT. It yields the protein CASSLTAGPDTDTQYF. The rearrangement uses TRBV7-3 and TRBJ2-3; the D gene is possibly TRBD2 (6 bases). The CDR3 has 16 residues. Trimming left V 0 bases short and J 2 bases short, with 12 bases between. CDR1 SGHTA and CDR2 FQGTGA come from the germline V gene.

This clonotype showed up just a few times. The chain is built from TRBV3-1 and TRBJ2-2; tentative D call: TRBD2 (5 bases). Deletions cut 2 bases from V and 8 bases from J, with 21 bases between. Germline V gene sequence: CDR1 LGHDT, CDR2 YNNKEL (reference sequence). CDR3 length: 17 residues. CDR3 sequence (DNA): TGTGCCAGCAGCCAAAGAGGAGGACGCAGGAGCAGTGGGGAGCTGTTTTTT. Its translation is CASSQRGGRRSSGELFF.

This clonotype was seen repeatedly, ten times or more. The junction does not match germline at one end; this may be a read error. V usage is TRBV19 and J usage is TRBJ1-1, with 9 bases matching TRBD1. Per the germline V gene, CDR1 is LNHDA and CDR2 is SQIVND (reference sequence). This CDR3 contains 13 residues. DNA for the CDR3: TGTGCCAGTAGTAACAGGGGGCTCATGGAGTTGGTCTTT. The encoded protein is CASSNRGLMELVF. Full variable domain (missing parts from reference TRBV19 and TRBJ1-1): DGGITQSPKYLFRKEGQNVTLSCEQNLNHDAMYWYRQDPGQGLRLIYYSQIVNDFQKGDIAEGYSVSREKKESFPLTVTSAQKNPTAFYLCASSNRGLMELVFGQGTRLTVV.

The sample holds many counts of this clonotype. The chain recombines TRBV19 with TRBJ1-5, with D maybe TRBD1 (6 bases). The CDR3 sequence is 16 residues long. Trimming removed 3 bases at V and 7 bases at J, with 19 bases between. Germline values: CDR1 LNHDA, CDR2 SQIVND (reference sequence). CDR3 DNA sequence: TGTGCCAGTAGTATTGGAAGGGGACAAACGGGCCAGCCCCAGCATTTT. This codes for CASSIGRGQTGQPQHF.

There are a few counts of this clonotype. The CDR3 protein is CASSLSGEETQYF. The CDR3, as DNA: TGTGCCAGCAGCTTGTCCGGGGAAGAGACCCAGTACTTC. The chain uses TRBV14 and TRBJ2-5; maybe TRBD2 (5 bases). The ends were cut back, 5 bases at V and 3 bases at J, with 10 bases in the middle. This CDR3 region has 13 residues. Germline CDR1 and CDR2: SGHDN and FVKESK.

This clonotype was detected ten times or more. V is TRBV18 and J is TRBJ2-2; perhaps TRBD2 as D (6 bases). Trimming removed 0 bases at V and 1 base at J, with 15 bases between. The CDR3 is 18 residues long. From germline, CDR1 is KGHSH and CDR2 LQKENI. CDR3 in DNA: TGTGCCAGCTCACCACCGGGACTCCTAGATGAGAACACCGGGGAGCTGTTTTTT. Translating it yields CASSPPGLLDENTGELFF. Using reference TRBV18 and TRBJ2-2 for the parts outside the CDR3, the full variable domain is NAGVMQNPRHLVRRRGQEARLRCSPMKGHSHVYWYRQLPEEGLKFMVYLQKENIIDESGMPKERFSAEFPKEGPSILRIQQVVRGDSAAYFCASSPPGLLDENTGELFFGEGSRLTVL.

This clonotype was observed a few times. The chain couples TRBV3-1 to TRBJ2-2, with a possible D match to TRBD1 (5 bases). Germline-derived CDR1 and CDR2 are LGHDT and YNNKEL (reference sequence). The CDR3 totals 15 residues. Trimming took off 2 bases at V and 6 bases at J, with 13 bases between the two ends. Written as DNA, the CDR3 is TGTGCCAGCAGCCAACAGGGTGGAAGGGCCGGGGAGCTGTTTTTT. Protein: CASSQQGGRAGELFF.

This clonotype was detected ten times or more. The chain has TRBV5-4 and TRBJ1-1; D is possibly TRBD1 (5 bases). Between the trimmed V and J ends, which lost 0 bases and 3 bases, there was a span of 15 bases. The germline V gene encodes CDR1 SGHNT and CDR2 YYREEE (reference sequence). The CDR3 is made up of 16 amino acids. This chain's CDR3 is CASSLGPGKVDTEAFF. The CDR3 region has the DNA TGTGCCAGCAGCTTGGGACCAGGGAAGGTGGACACTGAAGCTTTCTTT.

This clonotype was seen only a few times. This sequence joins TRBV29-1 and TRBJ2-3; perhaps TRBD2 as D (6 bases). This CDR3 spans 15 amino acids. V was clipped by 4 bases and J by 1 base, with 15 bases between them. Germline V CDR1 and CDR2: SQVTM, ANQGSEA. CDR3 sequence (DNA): TGCAGCGTTGTCCCAGGAGGGCTCGGCACAGATACGCAGTATTTT. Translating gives CSVVPGGLGTDTQYF.